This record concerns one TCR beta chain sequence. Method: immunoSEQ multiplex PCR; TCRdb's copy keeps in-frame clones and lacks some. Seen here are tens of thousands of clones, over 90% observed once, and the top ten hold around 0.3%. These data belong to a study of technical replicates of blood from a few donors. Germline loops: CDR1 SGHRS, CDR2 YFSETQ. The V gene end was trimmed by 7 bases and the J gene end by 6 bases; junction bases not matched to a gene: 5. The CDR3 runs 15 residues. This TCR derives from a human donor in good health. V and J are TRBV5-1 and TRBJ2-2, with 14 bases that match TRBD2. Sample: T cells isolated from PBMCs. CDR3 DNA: TGCGCCAGCGGACTAGCGGGAGGAACCCCCGGGGAGCTGTTTTTT. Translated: CASGLAGGTPGELFF.